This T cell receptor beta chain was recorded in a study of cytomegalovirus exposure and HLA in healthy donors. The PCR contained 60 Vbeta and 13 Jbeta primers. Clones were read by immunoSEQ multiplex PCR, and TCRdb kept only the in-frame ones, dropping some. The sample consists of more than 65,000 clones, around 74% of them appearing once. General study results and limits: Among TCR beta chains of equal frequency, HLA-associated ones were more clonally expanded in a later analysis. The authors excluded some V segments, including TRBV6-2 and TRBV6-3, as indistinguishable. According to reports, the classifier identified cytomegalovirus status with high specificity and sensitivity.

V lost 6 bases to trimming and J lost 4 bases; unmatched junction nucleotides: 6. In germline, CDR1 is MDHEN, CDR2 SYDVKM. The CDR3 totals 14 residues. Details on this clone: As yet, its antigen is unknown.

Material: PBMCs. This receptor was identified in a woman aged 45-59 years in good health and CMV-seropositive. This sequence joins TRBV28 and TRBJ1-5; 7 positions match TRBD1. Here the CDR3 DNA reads TGTGCCAGCAGGGGGACAGTCCGAAATCAGCCCCAGCATTTT. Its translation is CASRGTVRNQPQHF.